The 32 T cell receptor beta chains listed next were all sequenced from one sample in a study of blood T cells in healthy people across ages. Sample-barcoded 5' priming and a J-beta primer mix drove a second PCR of about 6 to 12 cycles. TCRdb independently ran MiXCR on the 5' RACE reads; one entry per CDR3 protein. The sample records roughly 500,000 distinct CDR3 sequences, more than 20% being singletons. The sample was also linked to a second study, of T cells of mothers and their children.

The material sequenced was blood. These receptors originate from a boy between 5 and 17 years old in good health.

The J gene is TRBJ1-1, the V gene TRBV3-1, with D hard to call. The V gene's germline CDR1 is LGHDT and CDR2 YNNKEL (reference sequence). With 1 base removed from V and 4 bases from J, the gap between germline ends came to 7 bases. This CDR3 comprises 13 residues. CDR3 region: CASSQVGSTEAFF. The CDR3 DNA is TGTGCCAGCAGCCAAGTAGGCTCCACTGAAGCTTTCTTT.

This clonotype was detected only a few times. The chain combines TRBV7-9 with TRBJ1-5; 7 bases match TRBD1. Germline assignment: CDR1 SEHNR and CDR2 FQNEAQ (reference sequence). The junction had 7 bases not matched to a gene; V was cut back by 4 bases and J by 4 bases. The CDR3 runs 15 residues. CDR3 coding DNA: TGTGCCAGCAGCTCACAGGGGCGGCCTAATCAGCCCCAGCATTTT. Amino acid sequence: CASSSQGRPNQPQHF. The whole variable domain, filled in from reference TRBV7-9 and TRBJ1-5, reads DTGVSQNPRHKITKRGQNVTFRCDPISEHNRLYWYRQTLGQGPEFLTYFQNEAQLEKSRLLSDRFSAERPKGSFSTLEIQRTEQGDSAMYLCASSSQGRPNQPQHFGDGTRLSIL.

The sample holds many counts of this clonotype. The CDR3 here is CASSLGYLETDTQYF. Written as DNA, the CDR3 is TGTGCCAGCAGCTTAGGGTATCTGGAAACAGATACGCAGTATTTT. This chain joins TRBV7-2 and TRBJ2-3; D remains ambiguous. The germline V and J ends were trimmed by 1 base and 3 bases, with 11 bases remaining between them. Looked up from germline, CDR1 is SGHTA and CDR2 is FQGNSA. The CDR3 is 15 amino acids.

There are a few counts of this clonotype. This chain links TRBV12-3 or TRBV12-4 with TRBJ2-7, with a weak D call TRBD1 (6 bases). The CDR3 length is 13 residues. Trimming removed 5 bases at V and 7 bases at J, with 15 bases between. This CDR3 reads CASSETSDREQYF. The CDR3 DNA follows: TGTGCCAGCAGTGAAACCTCTGACAGGGAGCAGTACTTC.

This clonotype was detected only a few times. The chain employs TRBV6-5 and TRBJ1-1; 7 bases line up with TRBD1. CDR3 length: 15 amino acids. Trimming removed 6 bases from V and 0 bases from J; junction bases left unmatched: 7. Germline V gene lookup returns CDR1 MNHEY and CDR2 SVGAGI. Written as DNA, the CDR3 is TGTGCCAGCAGCCTCGGACAGGAGATGAACACTGAAGCTTTCTTT. This codes for CASSLGQEMNTEAFF.

This chain joins TRBV27 and TRBJ2-7; a weak D match, TRBD1 (6 bases). Germline V gene sequence: CDR1 MNHEY, CDR2 SMNVEV (reference sequence). The CDR3 is made up of 16 amino acids. The V end lost 0 bases, the J end lost 3 bases, and 15 bases lay between the germline ends. The CDR3 here is CASSLSGGDIGYEQYF. CDR3 in DNA: TGTGCCAGCAGTTTATCAGGTGGGGACATCGGCTACGAGCAGTACTTC.

This clonotype was seen just once. V and J are TRBV4-1 and TRBJ2-7; D possibly uses TRBD1 or TRBD2 (5 bases each). CDR1 and CDR2 from the germline V gene are MGHRA and YSYEKL. The CDR3 consists of 13 residues. The V gene lost 2 bases and the J gene lost 5 bases, with 10 bases spanning the gap. The CDR3: CASSQPMGDEQYF. The CDR3 nucleotides read TGCGCCAGCAGCCAACCCATGGGGGACGAGCAGTACTTC.

CDR3 coding DNA: TGTGCCAGCAGTTTTTGGCCCGCGAACACCGGGGAGCTGTTTTTT. Amino acid sequence: CASSFWPANTGELFF. This sequence joins TRBV28 and TRBJ2-2; D is undetermined. The V gene's germline CDR1 is MDHEN and CDR2 SYDVKM. Trimming stripped 3 bases from V and 0 bases from J, with 8 bases between. This CDR3 spans 15 amino acids.

V usage is TRBV18 and J usage is TRBJ1-2, with a weak D call TRBD1 (5 bases). The germline gives CDR1 KGHSH, CDR2 LQKENI. This CDR3 comprises 14 residues. The V gene lost 3 bases and the J gene lost 2 bases, with 10 bases spanning the gap. The CDR3: CASSPDAGNYGYTF. CDR3 bases: TGTGCCAGCTCACCCGACGCAGGGAACTATGGCTACACCTTC.

This clonotype occurred many times. The chain uses TRBV9 and TRBJ1-6, with 9 bases aligning to TRBD1. The junction had 7 bases not matched to a gene; V was cut back by 2 bases and J by 10 bases. The germline V gene has CDR1 SGDLS and CDR2 YYNGEE. The CDR3 is 15 amino acids. The CDR3 spells CASSVGQGGSSPLHF. The CDR3 nucleotides read TGTGCCAGCAGCGTGGGACAGGGAGGGAGCTCACCCCTCCACTTT.

The rearrangement links TRBV7-2 to TRBJ2-5, with D hard to call. The end of the DNA is better explained by TRBJ2-1, so the J call may be wrong. The germline CDR1 and CDR2 sequences are SGHTA and FQGNSA. This CDR3 spans 11 amino acids. In DNA, the CDR3 is TGTGCCAGCAGCTCCCAGAGAGAGCAGTTCTTC. Protein: CASSSQREQFF.

The chain couples TRBV4-3 to TRBJ2-1; D may be TRBD1 or TRBD2 (6 bases each). The CDR3 contains 16 residues. Trimming left V 4 bases short and J 2 bases short, with 15 bases between. Per the germline V gene, CDR1 is LGHNA and CDR2 is YSLEER. Here the CDR3 reads CASSLKGGPTYNEQFF. CDR3 coding DNA: TGCGCCAGCAGCCTGAAAGGGGGGCCTACCTACAATGAGCAGTTCTTC.

This clonotype was detected a few times. The V gene is TRBV29-1, the J gene TRBJ1-5, with D unclear. The V gene lost 4 bases and the J gene lost 3 bases, with 7 bases spanning the gap. The CDR3 loop spans 12 amino acids. Germline V gene sequence: CDR1 SQVTM, CDR2 ANQGSEA. As DNA, the CDR3 is TGCAGCGTTGGGATCCCCAATCAGCCCCAGCATTTT. This translates into CSVGIPNQPQHF.

This sequence joins TRBV21-1 and TRBJ2-5; TRBD1 is taken as the D call from the table, unchecked against the DNA. The J call is doubtful: the DNA matches TRBJ2-7 better. TRBV21-1 is a documented pseudogene. This CDR3 is built from 12 residues. CDR3 sequence: CASSGTTYEQYF. For the CDR3, the DNA is TGTGCCAGCAGCGGGACAACCTACGAGCAGTACTTC.

This sequence joins TRBV20-1 and TRBJ2-3; TRBD2 matches 11 bases. This CDR3 region has 13 residues. V lost 8 bases to trimming and J lost 5 bases; unmatched junction nucleotides: 6. CDR1 and CDR2 from the germline V gene are DFQATT and SNEGSKA (reference sequence). Written as DNA, the CDR3 is TGCAGTAAAGGACTAGCGGGCTTAGATACGCAGTATTTT. The encoded protein is CSKGLAGLDTQYF.

This chain uses TRBV19 with TRBJ2-2; D perhaps matches TRBD2 (7 bases). V was clipped by 5 bases and J by 7 bases, with 14 bases between them. Germline V gene data show CDR1 as LNHDA and CDR2 as SQIVND (reference sequence). CDR3 size: 14 residues. The CDR3 nucleotides read TGTGCCAGTAGTGATTCCGGGGGGCACGGGGAGCTGTTTTTT. It translates to CASSDSGGHGELFF.

The chain couples TRBV6-4 to TRBJ2-5; TRBD2 matches 9 bases. The V and J ends lost 6 bases and 4 bases, in that order; junction bases with no gene match: 12. Looked up from germline, CDR1 is MRHNA and CDR2 is SNTAGT. CDR3 size: 16 residues. The CDR3 DNA sequence: TGTGCCAGCAGCGAAAATAGCGGGGGCCCTCCAGAGACCCAGTACTTC. Protein product: CASSENSGGPPETQYF.

This chain uses TRBV27 with TRBJ1-1, with 7 positions matching TRBD1. CDR3 length equals 14 residues. V gave up 6 bases and J gave up 4 bases; unmatched junction bases: 8. Germline CDR1 MNHEY, CDR2 SMNVEV (reference sequence). The CDR3 region is CASSRGTDPTEAFF. As DNA, the CDR3 is TGTGCCAGCAGCCGCGGGACAGACCCCACTGAAGCTTTCTTT.

The table lists this clonotype with a few counts. This chain links TRBV4-3 with TRBJ2-3; D is unresolved. Looked up from germline, CDR1 is LGHNA and CDR2 is YSLEER. The CDR3 has 14 residues. V gave up 0 bases and J gave up 8 bases, with 12 bases separating them. The CDR3 nucleotides are TGCGCCAGCAGCCAAGATTGGGCTCGTGGTACGCAGTATTTT. This encodes CASSQDWARGTQYF.

The chain combines TRBV7-2 with TRBJ2-7; D gene uncertain. The ends were cut back, 1 base at V and 8 bases at J, with 18 bases in the middle. The CDR3 consists of 15 residues. Germline CDR1 SGHTA, CDR2 FQGNSA. DNA of the CDR3: TGTGCCAGCAGCTTAGGGGTTAGCATTGTAAGAAAGCAGTACTTC. This codes for CASSLGVSIVRKQYF. Full variable domain (remainder filled in from reference TRBV7-2 and TRBJ2-7): GAGVSQSPSNKVTEKGKDVELRCDPISGHTALYWYRQSLGQGLEFLIYFQGNSAPDKSGLPSDRFSAERTGGSVSTLTIQRTQQEDSAVYLCASSLGVSIVRKQYFGPGTRLTVT.

The chain is built from TRBV7-3 and TRBJ1-4; D gene unclear. Germline V gene sequence: CDR1 SGHTA, CDR2 FQGTGA. This CDR3 contains 16 residues. V lost 2 bases and J lost 8, with 18 bases in between. The CDR3 sequence: CASSLLPPGAGEKLFF. CDR3 nucleotide sequence: TGTGCCAGCAGCTTACTTCCGCCGGGAGCGGGGGAAAAACTGTTTTTT.

V usage is TRBV12-3 or TRBV12-4 and J usage is TRBJ2-5, with D possibly called TRBD1 or TRBD2 (5 bases each). This CDR3 has 18 residues. V gave up 6 bases and J gave up 4 bases, with 27 bases separating them. CDR3 nucleotide sequence: TGTGCCAGCAGCCCCCCCACAGTCGCAAGGGGAGTGAGAGAGACCCAGTACTTC. Its protein is CASSPPTVARGVRETQYF.

The table lists this clonotype with a few counts. The J gene is TRBJ1-1, the V gene TRBV27; D is uncertain. V was cut by 6 bases and J by 1 base, with 12 bases left in between. Germline V gene data show CDR1 as MNHEY and CDR2 as SMNVEV (reference sequence). There are 14 residues in the CDR3. The CDR3 protein is CASSPGSSNTEAFF. CDR3 bases: TGTGCCAGCAGCCCCGGGTCCTCGAACACTGAAGCTTTCTTT.

V and J are TRBV27 and TRBJ2-1; 9 bases are shared with TRBD1. V gave up 4 bases and J gave up 4 bases; unmatched junction bases: 2. This CDR3 has 14 amino acids. CDR1 MNHEY and CDR2 SMNVEV come from the germline V gene (reference sequence). The CDR3 DNA is TGTGCCAGCAGTTGGGGGACAGGGTACAATGAGCAGTTCTTC. Translation gives CASSWGTGYNEQFF.

The rearrangement uses TRBV5-1 and TRBJ2-7, with 9 bases that match TRBD2. Germline V gene lookup returns CDR1 SGHRS and CDR2 YFSETQ. The CDR3 has 18 amino acids. V was pared by 4 bases and J by 4 bases, with 18 bases of the junction left unmatched. As DNA, the CDR3 is TGCGCCAGCAGCCCAGAACAATTGTCGGCGGGAGGGCCGTACGAGCAGTACTTC. Encoded protein: CASSPEQLSAGGPYEQYF.

The table lists this clonotype with a few counts. The chain carries TRBV20-1 and TRBJ2-1, with a tentative D call TRBD2 (5 bases). Between the trimmed V and J ends, which lost 5 bases and 5 bases, there was a span of 16 bases. Germline-derived CDR1 and CDR2 are DFQATT and SNEGSKA (reference sequence). This CDR3 has 14 amino acids. Here the CDR3 DNA reads TGCAGTGCTGACTTCATTGAGGGCGACAATGAGCAGTTCTTC. This sequence encodes CSADFIEGDNEQFF.

The rearrangement uses TRBV5-1 and TRBJ2-6; D is unresolved. The germline CDR1 and CDR2 sequences are SGHRS and YFSETQ. CDR3 length: 14 amino acids. V lost 5 bases to trimming and J lost 0 bases, with 6 bases between them. For the CDR3, the DNA is TGCGCCAGCAGTACAGTCTCTGGGGCCAACGTCCTGACTTTC. Its translation: CASSTVSGANVLTF. Based on the CDR3 plus reference TRBV5-1 and TRBJ2-6, the full variable domain is KAGVTQTPRYLIKTRGQQVTLSCSPISGHRSVSWYQQTPGQGLQFLFEYFSETQRNKGNFPGRFSGRQFSNSRSEMNVSTLELGDSALYLCASSTVSGANVLTFGAGSRLTVL.

This clonotype occurred a few times. The chain carries TRBV5-1 and TRBJ2-2, with 7 bases that match TRBD1. The V and J ends lost 3 bases and 4 bases, in that order; junction bases with no gene match: 9. Germline CDR1 and CDR2: SGHRS and YFSETQ. The CDR3 spans 16 residues. CDR3 residues: CASSSQGNVGTGELFF. The CDR3 nucleotides read TGCGCCAGCAGCTCACAGGGGAATGTAGGCACCGGGGAGCTGTTTTTT. Supplemented by reference TRBV5-1 and TRBJ2-2, the full variable domain reads KAGVTQTPRYLIKTRGQQVTLSCSPISGHRSVSWYQQTPGQGLQFLFEYFSETQRNKGNFPGRFSGRQFSNSRSEMNVSTLELGDSALYLCASSSQGNVGTGELFFGEGSRLTVL.

This sequence joins TRBV3-1 and TRBJ2-2; TRBD2 matches at 16 bases. This CDR3 region has 19 residues. Losses at the gene ends were 0 bases for V and 4 bases for J; bases not matched to a gene: 5. Germline V gene data show CDR1 as LGHDT and CDR2 as YNNKEL (reference sequence). Here the CDR3 reads CASSQEGLAGGPGTGELFF. For the CDR3, the DNA is TGTGCCAGCAGCCAAGAGGGACTAGCGGGGGGGCCCGGCACCGGGGAGCTGTTTTTT.

The chain employs TRBV4-3 and TRBJ1-2; TRBD1 is a possible D gene (5 bases). Deletions cut 0 bases from V and 5 bases from J, with 13 bases between. In germline, CDR1 is LGHNA, CDR2 YSLEER. The CDR3 is made up of 15 amino acids. The CDR3: CASSQDRTTSYGYTF. The CDR3 DNA sequence: TGCGCCAGCAGCCAAGATCGGACAACGTCTTATGGCTACACCTTC.

This chain links TRBV7-9 with TRBJ2-1; D is unclear. Trimming removed 5 bases from V and 4 bases from J, with 12 bases in between. The length of the CDR3 is 14 residues. CDR1 is SEHNR and CDR2 is FQNEAQ in the germline V gene (reference sequence). The CDR3 sequence: CASSARLPYNEQFF. CDR3 in DNA: TGTGCCAGCAGCGCCCGACTGCCGTACAATGAGCAGTTCTTC. The variable domain in full, completed from reference TRBV7-9 and TRBJ2-1, reads DTGVSQNPRHKITKRGQNVTFRCDPISEHNRLYWYRQTLGQGPEFLTYFQNEAQLEKSRLLSDRFSAERPKGSFSTLEIQRTEQGDSAMYLCASSARLPYNEQFFGPGTRLTVL.

The chain is built from TRBV7-3 and TRBJ1-4; TRBD1 agrees at 10 bases. The germline gives CDR1 SGHTA, CDR2 FQGTGA. The CDR3 consists of 17 residues. V lost 8 bases and J lost 0; bases outside the gene matches: 9. CDR3 sequence reads: CASAGDRGHATNEKLFF. In DNA form, the CDR3 reads TGTGCCAGCGCCGGGGACAGGGGACACGCAACTAATGAAAAACTGTTTTTT.